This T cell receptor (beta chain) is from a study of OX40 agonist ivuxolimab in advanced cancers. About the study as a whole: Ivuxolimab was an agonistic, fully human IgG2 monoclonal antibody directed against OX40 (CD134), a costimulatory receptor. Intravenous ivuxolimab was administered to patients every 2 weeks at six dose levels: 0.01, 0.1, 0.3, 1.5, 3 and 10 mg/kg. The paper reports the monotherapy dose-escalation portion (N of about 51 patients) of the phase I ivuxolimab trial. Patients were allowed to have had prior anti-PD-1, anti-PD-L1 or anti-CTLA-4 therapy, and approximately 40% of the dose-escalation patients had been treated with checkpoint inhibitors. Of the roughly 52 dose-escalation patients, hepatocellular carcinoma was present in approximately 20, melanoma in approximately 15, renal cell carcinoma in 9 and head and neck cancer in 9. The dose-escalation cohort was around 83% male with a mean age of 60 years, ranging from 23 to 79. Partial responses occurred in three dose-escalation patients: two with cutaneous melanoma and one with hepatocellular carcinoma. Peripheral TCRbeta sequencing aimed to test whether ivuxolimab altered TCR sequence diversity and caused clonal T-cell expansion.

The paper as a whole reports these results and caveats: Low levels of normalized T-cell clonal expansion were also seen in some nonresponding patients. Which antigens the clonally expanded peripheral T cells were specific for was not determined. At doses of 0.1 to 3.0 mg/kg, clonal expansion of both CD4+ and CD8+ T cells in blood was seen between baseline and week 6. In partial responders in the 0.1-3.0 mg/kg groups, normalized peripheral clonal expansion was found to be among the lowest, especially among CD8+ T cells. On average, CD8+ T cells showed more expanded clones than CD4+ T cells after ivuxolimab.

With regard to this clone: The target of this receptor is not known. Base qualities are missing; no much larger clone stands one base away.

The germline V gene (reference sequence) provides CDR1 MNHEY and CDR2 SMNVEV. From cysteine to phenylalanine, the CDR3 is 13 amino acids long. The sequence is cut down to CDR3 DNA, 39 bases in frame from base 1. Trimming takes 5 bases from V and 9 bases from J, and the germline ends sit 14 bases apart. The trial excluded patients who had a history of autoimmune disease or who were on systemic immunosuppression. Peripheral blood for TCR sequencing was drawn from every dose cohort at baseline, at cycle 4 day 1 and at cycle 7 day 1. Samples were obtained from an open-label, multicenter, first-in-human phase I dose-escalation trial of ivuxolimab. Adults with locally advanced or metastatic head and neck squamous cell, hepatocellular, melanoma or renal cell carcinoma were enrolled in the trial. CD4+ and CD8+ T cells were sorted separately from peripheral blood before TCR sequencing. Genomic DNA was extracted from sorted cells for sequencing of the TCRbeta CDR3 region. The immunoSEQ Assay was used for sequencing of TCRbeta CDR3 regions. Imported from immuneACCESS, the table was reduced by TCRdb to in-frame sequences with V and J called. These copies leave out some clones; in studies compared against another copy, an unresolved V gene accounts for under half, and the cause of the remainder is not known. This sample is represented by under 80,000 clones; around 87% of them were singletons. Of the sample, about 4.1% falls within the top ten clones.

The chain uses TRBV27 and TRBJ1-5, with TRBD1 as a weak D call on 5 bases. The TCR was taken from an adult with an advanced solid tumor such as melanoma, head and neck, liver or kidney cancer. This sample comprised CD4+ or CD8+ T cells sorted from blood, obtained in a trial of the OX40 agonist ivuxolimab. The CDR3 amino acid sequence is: CASSGTPWAPQHF. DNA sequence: TGTGCCAGCAGTGGGACTCCCTGGGCGCCCCAGCATTTT.